The 22 T cell receptor beta chains below come from one sample, sequenced in a study of cytomegalovirus exposure and HLA in healthy donors. The primer mix had 60 Vbeta and 13 Jbeta primers. The table came from immunoSEQ multiplex PCR; TCRdb's copy has only in-frame clones and leaves some out. The table includes around 170,000 clones, approximately 80% detected once. Sequencing was carried out using PBMCs. The receptor source for this set is a woman aged 45-65 years in good health and CMV-seropositive.

The chain joins TRBV5-4 to TRBJ2-5, with unresolved D. The CDR3 runs 14 residues. Germline-derived CDR1 and CDR2 are SGHNT and YYREEE (reference sequence). V was shortened by 0 bases and J by 4 bases, with 10 bases between the two germline ends. As DNA, the CDR3 is TGTGCCAGCAGCTTGGATGGTAGAGCAGAGACCCAGTACTTC. Encoded protein: CASSLDGRAETQYF. The full variable domain, its missing parts supplied by reference TRBV5-4 and TRBJ2-5, is ETGVTQSPTHLIKTRGQQVTLRCSSQSGHNTVSWYQQALGQGPQFIFQYYREEENGRGNFPPRFSGLQFPNYSSELNVNALELDDSALYLCASSLDGRAETQYFGPGTRLLVL.

This clone was observed a single time. This chain uses TRBV7-2 with TRBJ2-4; D perhaps matches TRBD2 (6 bases). Trimming cost V 2 bases and J 5 bases, with 13 bases left between them. The CDR3 covers 15 residues. Germline CDR1 and CDR2: SGHTA and FQGNSA. DNA of the CDR3: TGTGCCAGCAGCTTAAATGGGGAGCGGGAAAACATTCAGTACTTC. This translates into CASSLNGERENIQYF. The variable domain in full, completed from reference TRBV7-2 and TRBJ2-4, reads GAGVSQSPSNKVTEKGKDVELRCDPISGHTALYWYRQSLGQGLEFLIYFQGNSAPDKSGLPSDRFSAERTGGSVSTLTIQRTQQEDSAVYLCASSLNGERENIQYFGAGTRLSVL.

The chain employs TRBV5-5 and TRBJ1-2; 8 positions agree with TRBD1. The CDR3 extends over 16 amino acids. Unmatched junction bases numbered 8, after V lost 0 bases and J lost 4 bases. Germline V lookup: CDR1 SGHKS, CDR2 YYEKEE (reference sequence). The chain's CDR3 is CASSLDPGQASYGYTF. The CDR3 DNA follows: TGTGCCAGCAGCTTGGACCCGGGACAGGCTAGCTATGGCTACACCTTC.

J is TRBJ2-7 and V is TRBV18, with D possibly matching TRBD1 (5 bases). V lost 3 bases, J lost 3 bases, and 9 bases lay in between. The CDR3 extends over 13 amino acids. CDR1 KGHSH and CDR2 LQKENI come from the germline V gene. The CDR3 loop reads CASSPTDRYEQYF. CDR3 in DNA: TGTGCCAGCTCACCGACAGATCGCTACGAGCAGTACTTC.

The V gene is TRBV28, the J gene TRBJ2-7, with a tentative D call TRBD1 (7 bases). The CDR3 has 17 residues. Trimming shortened V by 4 bases and J by 8 bases, and 27 bases separated the two germline ends. The V gene's germline CDR1 is MDHEN and CDR2 SYDVKM. The CDR3 nucleotides read TGTGCCAGCAGTTCACTGGAGTGGGGACAGTCGCGGGGAAAGCAGTACTTC. Its protein product is CASSSLEWGQSRGKQYF. The variable domain in full, with the rest retrieved from reference TRBV28 and TRBJ2-7, is DVKVTQSSRYLVKRTGEKVFLECVQDMDHENMFWYRQDPGLGLRLIYFSYDVKMKEKGDIPEGYSVSREKKERFSLILESASTNQTSMYLCASSSLEWGQSRGKQYFGPGTRLTVT.

The J gene is TRBJ2-1, the V gene TRBV5-1; 9 nucleotides agree with TRBD1. Germline-derived CDR1 and CDR2 are SGHRS and YFSETQ. The CDR3 runs to 15 residues. Germline trimming cut 3 bases from V and 2 bases from J; bases unmatched to any gene: 3. As DNA, the CDR3 is TGCGCCAGCAGCTCGGGACAGGGTACCTACAATGAGCAGTTCTTC. Its protein is CASSSGQGTYNEQFF.

Turning to this clone: The junction does not match germline at one end; this may be a read error. The rearrangement uses TRBV5-4 and TRBJ2-3; 8 bases fit TRBD1. This CDR3 has 16 amino acids. The germline V gene encodes CDR1 SGHNT and CDR2 YYREEE (reference sequence). CDR3 residues: CASSPKDRVSTDTQYF. The CDR3 DNA is TGTGCCAGCAGCCCCAAGGACAGGGTTAGCACAGATACACAGTATTTT.

The V and J genes are TRBV13 and TRBJ1-2; D ambiguous. CDR1 is PRHDT and CDR2 is FYEKMQ in the germline V gene (reference sequence). V gave up 6 bases and J gave up 4 bases, with 12 bases separating them. This CDR3 spans 13 amino acids. The CDR3 spells CASSSRLIYGYTF. The CDR3 DNA sequence: TGTGCCAGCAGTTCCAGGTTGATCTATGGCTACACCTTC.

This chain links TRBV29-1 with TRBJ2-7; possible D gene TRBD1, 5 bases. The germline V gene has CDR1 SQVTM and CDR2 ANQGSEA. The ends were cut back, 5 bases at V and 9 bases at J, with 20 bases in the middle. This CDR3 is 13 amino acids long. DNA for the CDR3: TGCAGCGTTATGCAACAGGCCACGGTCGGGCAGTACTTC. Its translation: CSVMQQATVGQYF.

This clone has more than one count but fewer than ten. The genes are TRBV7-2 and TRBJ2-3; no firm D call. Per the germline V gene, CDR1 is SGHTA and CDR2 is FQGNSA. The germline V and J ends were trimmed by 3 bases and 6 bases, with 4 bases remaining between them. The CDR3 length is 11 residues. The CDR3 loop reads CASSLRDTQYF. CDR3 bases: TGTGCCAGCAGCTTGAGGGATACGCAGTATTTT.

The chain uses TRBV4-3 and TRBJ1-2; 9 bases fit TRBD1. The CDR3 contains 15 residues. CDR1 and CDR2 (germline): LGHNA, YSLEER. V shed 3 bases, J shed 7 bases, and the junction held 9 bases outside the gene matches. The CDR3 coding sequence is TGCGCCAGCAGCCAGGGAGACAGGGGGGCCCGTGGCTACACCTTC. The encoded protein is CASSQGDRGARGYTF.

This chain uses TRBV7-8 with TRBJ1-1, with D unclear. There are 14 residues in the CDR3. V was shortened by 7 bases and J by 3 bases, with 15 bases between the two germline ends. Per germline, CDR1 SGHVS and CDR2 FQNEAQ. The CDR3: CASTEWEADTEAFF. The CDR3, as DNA: TGTGCCAGCACCGAGTGGGAGGCGGACACTGAAGCTTTCTTT.

The J gene is TRBJ1-5, the V gene TRBV20-1; a possible D gene is TRBD1 (5 bases). Trimming cost V 6 bases and J 6 bases, with 9 bases left between them. This CDR3 has 11 amino acids. The V gene's germline CDR1 is DFQATT and CDR2 SNEGSKA (reference sequence). This CDR3 is CSASQGQPQHF. DNA for the CDR3: TGCAGTGCGTCCCAGGGTCAGCCCCAGCATTTT.

This clone was observed a handful of times. The genes are TRBV29-1 and TRBJ2-7; no clear D gene. The V gene lost 4 bases and the J gene lost 0 bases, with 13 bases spanning the gap. The CDR3 extends over 14 amino acids. Germline V gives CDR1 SQVTM, CDR2 ANQGSEA. CDR3 region: CSVVVGGSSYEQYF. The CDR3 coding sequence is TGCAGCGTTGTGGTCGGCGGTAGCTCCTACGAGCAGTACTTC.

The chain employs TRBV11-2 and TRBJ1-4; D may be TRBD1 (6 bases). The germline V gene has CDR1 SGHAT and CDR2 FQNNGV. The V and J ends lost 2 bases and 8 bases respectively, with 15 bases between them. The CDR3 contains 15 residues. CDR3 DNA: TGTGCCAGCAGCTTAAGCCCAGGGGTGTTCGAAAAACTGTTTTTT. The encoded protein is CASSLSPGVFEKLFF. Full variable domain (remainder filled in from reference TRBV11-2 and TRBJ1-4): EAGVAQSPRYKIIEKRQSVAFWCNPISGHATLYWYQQILGQGPKLLIQFQNNGVVDDSQLPKDRFSAERLKGVDSTLKIQPAKLEDSAVYLCASSLSPGVFEKLFFGSGTQLSVL.

The count of this clone is one. The gene calls are TRBV11-2 and TRBJ1-2; TRBD1 agrees at 7 bases. The junction had 10 bases not matched to a gene; V was cut back by 6 bases and J by 6 bases. In germline, CDR1 is SGHAT, CDR2 FQNNGV. The CDR3 extends over 14 amino acids. The CDR3 DNA sequence: TGTGCCAGCAGTAGACCCCGGGACAGAGATGGCTACACCTTC. Translated: CASSRPRDRDGYTF.

As DNA, the CDR3 is TGTGCCAGCAGCTCCTCTCCGACAGGGGTGGTGGAAAAACTGTTTTTT. This encodes CASSSSPTGVVEKLFF. The rearrangement links TRBV11-2 to TRBJ1-4; 8 bases are a match to TRBD1. There are 16 residues in the CDR3. V shed 4 bases and J 8 bases; nucleotides not matched to a gene: 12. Germline V gene lookup returns CDR1 SGHAT and CDR2 FQNNGV. The full variable domain, in which reference TRBV11-2 and TRBJ1-4 provide the parts outside the CDR3, is EAGVAQSPRYKIIEKRQSVAFWCNPISGHATLYWYQQILGQGPKLLIQFQNNGVVDDSQLPKDRFSAERLKGVDSTLKIQPAKLEDSAVYLCASSSSPTGVVEKLFFGSGTQLSVL.

This clone was seen only a few times. The chain has TRBV19 and TRBJ2-5, with 9 bases aligning to TRBD1. V lost 1 base and J lost 5; bases outside the gene matches: 5. The CDR3 sequence is 15 residues long. Germline assignment: CDR1 LNHDA and CDR2 SQIVND (reference sequence). For the CDR3, the DNA is TGTGCCAGTAGTATAGGGGGACAGGGCGGGGAGACCCAGTACTTC. This codes for CASSIGGQGGETQYF.

The chain links TRBV15 to TRBJ2-5; D is ambiguous. Trimming shortened V by 1 base and J by 3 bases, and 21 bases separated the two germline ends. The CDR3 contains 18 residues. CDR1 LNHNV and CDR2 YYDKDF come from the germline V gene (reference sequence). The CDR3 coding sequence is TGTGCCACCAGCAGAGGCGATTTGAGTGGCGGTGCCGAAGAGACCCAGTACTTC. The encoded protein is CATSRGDLSGGAEETQYF.

The V call is TRBV29-1, the J call TRBJ2-7, with 8 bases aligning to TRBD1. This CDR3 is built from 12 residues. Germline loops: CDR1 SQVTM, CDR2 ANQGSEA. V was pared by 4 bases and J by 6 bases, with 5 bases of the junction left unmatched. This CDR3 is CSVAGQGREQYF. CDR3 sequence (DNA): TGCAGCGTTGCTGGACAGGGACGCGAGCAGTACTTC.

This clone was counted only a few times. The chain joins TRBV30 to TRBJ2-1; 9 bases map to TRBD1. Germline V gives CDR1 GTSNPN, CDR2 SVGIG (reference sequence). The CDR3 is 13 residues long. The V and J ends lost 8 bases and 6 bases, in that order; junction bases with no gene match: 8. The CDR3 loop is CAGNRGQVNEQFF. The CDR3 DNA reads TGTGCCGGGAACAGGGGGCAGGTCAATGAGCAGTTCTTC.

The chain has TRBV5-1 and TRBJ2-5; D might be TRBD2 (6 bases). This CDR3 has 21 residues. Germline CDR1 SGHRS, CDR2 YFSETQ. Trimming left V 4 bases short and J 5 bases short, with 36 bases between. CDR3 loop: CASSPSEVGAGTWLGAETQYF. CDR3 coding DNA: TGCGCCAGCAGCCCATCAGAGGTAGGGGCTGGGACTTGGCTGGGAGCGGAGACCCAGTACTTC.